A selection of T cell receptor beta chains follows, all from one sample in a study of cytomegalovirus exposure and HLA in healthy donors. Some clones are missing from TCRdb's copy, which holds only in-frame ones; the method was immunoSEQ multiplex PCR. The sample has 180,000 or so clones, 78% seen once. The sample comprised PBMCs. Source of these receptors: a female donor in good health and CMV-seronegative. Each CDR3 is given without its conserved first and last residue. The D gene is left open where the match is weak.

V gene	D gene	J gene	CDR3 protein
TRBV6-1	.	TRBJ2-1	ASIRQVYNEQF
TRBV6-5	.	TRBJ1-6	ASSYGAVNNSPLH
TRBV6-1	.	TRBJ2-7	ASGDRTYEQY
TRBV4-2	.	TRBJ2-7	ASSQYPGVNEQY
TRBV7-8	TRBD1	TRBJ2-5	ASSPQTGSGETQY
TRBV6-6	.	TRBJ1-1	ASSSNTEAF
TRBV30	TRBD1	TRBJ1-1	AWRAGQGTAF
TRBV5-1	.	TRBJ2-3	ASSMHVTEPSTDTQY
TRBV7-7	.	TRBJ2-5	ATQREERWETQY
TRBV5-6	.	TRBJ1-1	ASSLARYEAF
TRBV5-4	.	TRBJ2-7	ASSLPRSPYEQY
TRBV10-3	.	TRBJ1-1	AITGVGTEAF
TRBV7-8	.	TRBJ1-3	ASSSTRTVYGNTIY